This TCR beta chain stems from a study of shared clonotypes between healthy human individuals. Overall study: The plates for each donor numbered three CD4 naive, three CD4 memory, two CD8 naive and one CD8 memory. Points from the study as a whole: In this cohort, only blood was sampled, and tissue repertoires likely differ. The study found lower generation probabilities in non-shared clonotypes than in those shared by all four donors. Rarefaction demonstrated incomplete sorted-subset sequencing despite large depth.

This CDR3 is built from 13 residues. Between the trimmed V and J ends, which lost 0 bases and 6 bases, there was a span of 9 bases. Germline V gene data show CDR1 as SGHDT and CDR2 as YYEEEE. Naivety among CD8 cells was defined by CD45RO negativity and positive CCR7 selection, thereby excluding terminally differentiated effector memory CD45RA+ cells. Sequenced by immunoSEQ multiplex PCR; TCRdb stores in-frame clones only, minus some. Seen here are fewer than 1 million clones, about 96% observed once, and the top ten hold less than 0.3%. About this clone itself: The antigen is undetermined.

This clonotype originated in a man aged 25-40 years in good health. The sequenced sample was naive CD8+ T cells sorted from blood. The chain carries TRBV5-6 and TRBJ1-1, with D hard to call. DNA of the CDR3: TGTGCCAGCAGCTTGGGGTTTGTCCCTGAAGCTTTCTTT. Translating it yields CASSLGFVPEAFF. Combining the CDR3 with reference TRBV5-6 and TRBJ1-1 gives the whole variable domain DAGVTQSPTHLIKTRGQQVTLRCSPKSGHDTVSWYQQALGQGPQFIFQYYEEEERQRGNFPDRFSGHQFPNYSSELNVNALLLGDSALYLCASSLGFVPEAFFGQGTRLTVV.